The 16 T cell receptor beta chains presented below share a single source sample, sequenced in a study of blood T cell repertoires in COVID-19. Profiling relied on immunoSEQ multiplex PCR, and the TCRdb table lists in-frame clones only, not all of them. The sample lists around 470,000 clones; roughly 87% were seen once. The specimen was peripheral blood. The receptors were sampled from a man between 18 and 35 years old with COVID-19, enrolled during active disease.

DNA for the CDR3: TGTGCCAGCAGCTGGACAGAAACGAGGGACACTGAAGCTTTCTTT. As protein: CASSWTETRDTEAFF. The chain combines TRBV2 with TRBJ1-1, with D maybe TRBD1 (6 bases). The V gene's germline CDR1 is SNHLY and CDR2 FYNNEI. V shed 6 bases and J shed 3 bases, with 17 bases lying between them. The CDR3 is made up of 15 amino acids.

The CDR3 region is CASRLAGGEETQYF. CDR3 coding DNA: TGTGCCAGTAGGTTAGCGGGAGGGGAGGAGACCCAGTACTTC. The rearrangement links TRBV19 to TRBJ2-5, with TRBD2 matching over 11 bases. The CDR3 spans 14 residues. Germline loops: CDR1 LNHDA, CDR2 SQIVND (reference sequence). Trimming cost V 6 bases and J 5 bases; bases outside gene matches: 5.

This rearrangement joins TRBV5-4 to TRBJ2-3; no definite D call. Trimming removed 1 base at V and 2 bases at J, with 8 bases between. This CDR3 comprises 14 residues. Per germline, CDR1 SGHNT and CDR2 YYREEE (reference sequence). In DNA, the CDR3 is TGTGCCAGCAGCTTGATTTCAGTCACAGATACGCAGTATTTT. Translated, it gives CASSLISVTDTQYF.

The chain carries TRBV6-5 and TRBJ2-5; possible D gene TRBD2, 5 bases. There are 12 residues in the CDR3. The V gene lost 6 bases and the J gene lost 5 bases, with 10 bases spanning the gap. Germline V gene data show CDR1 as MNHEY and CDR2 as SVGAGI. CDR3 amino acids: CASRRVGETQYF. Written as DNA, the CDR3 is TGTGCCAGCAGGAGGGTGGGGGAGACCCAGTACTTC.

As to this clone: The same CDR3 is also encoded by other DNA sequences in this sample. The rearrangement joins TRBV2 to TRBJ2-3, with D tentatively TRBD2 (5 bases). The ends were cut back, 5 bases at V and 0 bases at J, with 6 bases in the middle. The germline V gene encodes CDR1 SNHLY and CDR2 FYNNEI. This CDR3 comprises 13 residues. The CDR3 spells CASSSGSTDTQYF. The CDR3 coding sequence is TGTGCCAGCAGTAGCGGAAGCACAGATACGCAGTATTTT.

This clone was detected only once. The genes are TRBV27 and TRBJ2-7, with TRBD2 as a possible D gene (6 bases). Germline lookup yields CDR1 MNHEY and CDR2 SMNVEV (reference sequence). V was trimmed by 6 bases and J by 6 bases, leaving 18 bases between them. This CDR3 has 14 amino acids. The CDR3 is CASRVLAVSSEQYF. CDR3 DNA sequence: TGTGCCAGCAGGGTACTAGCCGTCTCTTCCGAGCAGTACTTC.

The V and J genes are TRBV6-4 and TRBJ2-1; 12 nucleotides match TRBD2. Germline CDR1 is MRHNA and CDR2 is SNTAGT. V lost 5 bases and J lost 5; bases outside the gene matches: 10. The length of the CDR3 is 17 residues. CDR3 sequence reads: CASSPQGGLAGNNEQFF. CDR3 nucleotide sequence: TGTGCCAGCAGTCCTCAGGGTGGACTAGCGGGGAACAATGAGCAGTTCTTC.

This rearrangement joins TRBV4-1 to TRBJ2-7; 7 bases map to TRBD1. From germline, CDR1 is MGHRA and CDR2 YSYEKL. The CDR3 runs to 17 residues. Trimming took 0 bases from V and 6 from J; bases not matched to a gene: 14. The CDR3 sequence is CASSQDHWTGLRGEQYF. The CDR3 DNA sequence: TGCGCCAGCAGCCAAGATCATTGGACAGGCCTACGTGGCGAGCAGTACTTC.

V is TRBV9 and J is TRBJ2-1; tentatively, D is TRBD1 (6 bases). The CDR3 contains 14 residues. V was trimmed by 4 bases and J by 5 bases, leaving 13 bases between them. From germline, CDR1 is SGDLS and CDR2 YYNGEE. The CDR3 here is CASSTRTAHNEQFF. Written as DNA, the CDR3 is TGTGCCAGCAGCACCCGGACAGCCCACAATGAGCAGTTCTTC. Looking up the rest from reference TRBV9 and TRBJ2-1 gives the full variable domain: DSGVTQTPKHLITATGQRVTLRCSPRSGDLSVYWYQQSLDQGLQFLIQYYNGEERAKGNILERFSAQQFPDLHSELNLSSLELGDSALYFCASSTRTAHNEQFFGPGTRLTVL.

In the case of this clone: The same CDR3 is also encoded by other DNA sequences in this sample. The chain carries TRBV3-1 (or the pseudogene TRBV3-2) and TRBJ1-5; D might be TRBD1 (6 bases). The CDR3 has 15 amino acids. CDR1 LGHDT and CDR2 YNNKEL come from the germline V gene (reference sequence). V lost 1 base to trimming and J lost 3 bases, with 10 bases between them. Here the CDR3 DNA reads TGTGCCAGCAGCCAAGGTGGGGGCTCCAATCAGCCCCAGCATTTT. As protein: CASSQGGGSNQPQHF.

V gene TRBV6-5 combines with J gene TRBJ2-5, with D possibly being TRBD1 (7 bases). The CDR3 length is 13 residues. Germline CDR1 is MNHEY and CDR2 is SVGAGI. V lost 6 bases to trimming and J lost 2 bases, with 10 bases between them. CDR3 DNA sequence: TGTGCCAGCAGGGAGGGGGCGCAAGAGACCCAGTACTTC. Its translation: CASREGAQETQYF.

The V gene is TRBV2, the J gene TRBJ1-2; D may be TRBD1 (6 bases). The V end was cut by 3 bases, the J end by 4 bases, with 9 bases between. CDR1 and CDR2 (germline): SNHLY, FYNNEI. This CDR3 contains 13 residues. The CDR3 DNA is TGTGCCAGCAGTGAGACAGGATCCTATGGCTACACCTTC. This codes for CASSETGSYGYTF.

The chain employs TRBV5-1 and TRBJ2-5; maybe TRBD2 (6 bases). The CDR3 length is 18 residues. Germline V gene data show CDR1 as SGHRS and CDR2 as YFSETQ. Trimming left V 1 base short and J 3 bases short, with 22 bases between. CDR3 nucleotides: TGCGCCAGCAGCTTGTTCACGGTAAACGACGCGGGAAAAGAGACCCAGTACTTC. Translated: CASSLFTVNDAGKETQYF.

This chain uses TRBV30 with TRBJ1-1, with D maybe TRBD1 (5 bases). Trimming left V 3 bases short and J 2 bases short, with 22 bases between. Germline V lookup: CDR1 GTSNPN, CDR2 SVGIG (reference sequence). The CDR3 has 17 amino acids. The CDR3 protein is CAWSRISGGEVNTEAFF. The DNA for the CDR3 is TGTGCCTGGAGCCGTATCAGTGGAGGGGAAGTTAACACTGAAGCTTTCTTT.

The chain uses TRBV10-1 and TRBJ2-3, with D perhaps TRBD2 (5 bases). The CDR3 is 15 amino acids. V dropped 0 bases and J dropped 4 bases, with 11 bases sitting between them. The germline V gene has CDR1 WNHNN and CDR2 SYGVQD (reference sequence). The CDR3 region is CASSESGRDSDTQYF. CDR3 nucleotide sequence: TGCGCCAGCAGTGAGTCTGGTCGGGATTCAGATACGCAGTATTTT.

The chain couples TRBV2 to TRBJ2-7; the D is unclear. Trimming took off 6 bases at V and 1 base at J, with 16 bases between the two ends. CDR1 SNHLY and CDR2 FYNNEI come from the germline V gene. The CDR3 runs to 15 residues. The CDR3 spells CASSKNSAESYEQYF. CDR3 sequence (DNA): TGTGCCAGCAGCAAAAATTCCGCGGAGTCCTACGAGCAGTACTTC. Using reference TRBV2 and TRBJ2-7 for the parts outside the CDR3, the full variable domain is EPEVTQTPSHQVTQMGQEVILRCVPISNHLYFYWYRQILGQKVEFLVSFYNNEISEKSEIFDDQFSVERPDGSNFTLKIRSTKLEDSAMYFCASSKNSAESYEQYFGPGTRLTVT.